This T cell receptor beta chain was recorded in a study of blood T cell repertoires in COVID-19. The germline gives CDR1 SGHKS, CDR2 YYEKEE (reference sequence). V lost 4 bases to trimming and J lost 5 bases, with 17 bases between them. The CDR3 contains 15 residues. As processed by the authors: Quantification of nucleated cells was approximated via reference gene primer amplification. Data came from immunoSEQ multiplex PCR; TCRdb stores just in-frame clones and leaves some out. V and J calls plus clone size are reproduced from that table; the DNA served to infer D and trimming. The table lists 50,000 to 70,000 clones, 75% to 95% of them singletons.

V gene TRBV5-5 combines with J gene TRBJ2-3, with a weak D call TRBD2 (6 bases). Specimen: peripheral blood. The receptor's source is a man aged 60 to 75 with acute or convalescent COVID-19. CDR3 in amino acids: CASSPSRRREDTQYF. CDR3 DNA sequence: TGTGCCAGCAGCCCCTCCAGGCGGCGGGAAGATACGCAGTATTTT.